A single TCR beta chain is shown here with its context. As yet, its antigen is unknown. This sample is part of a study of blood T cells in healthy people across ages. Study outcomes and limitations: A greater number of naive CD4+ cells and higher diversity distinguished long-lived donors from aged donors.

Isolated PBMCs totaled at least 6 million in each sample. PCR was performed a second time for roughly 7 to 12 cycles using a sample-barcoded 5' primer and a J-beta primer mix. Via MiXCR, TCRdb re-called the 5' RACE reads, giving one row per CDR3 protein. The profile shows fewer than 1,200,000 distinct CDR3 sequences, less than 25% of them singletons. Trimming removed 4 bases from V and 5 bases from J; junction bases left unmatched: 9. CDR1 is DFQATT and CDR2 is SNEGSKA in the germline V gene (reference sequence). This CDR3 spans 15 amino acids. The sample also formed part of further work on T cells of mothers and their children. In that study: RNA was extracted, and all of it went into cDNA synthesis at about 1.6 ug per 15 ul. Related mother and child pairs showed slightly greater overlap (not significant) than unrelated pairs did.

The material sequenced was blood. The J gene is TRBJ1-2, the V gene TRBV20-1; 11 nucleotides align to TRBD1. This clonotype originated in a girl under 10 years old in good health. CDR3 in amino acids: CSAIDGTGGLYGYTF. In DNA, the CDR3 is TGCAGTGCTATAGACGGGACAGGGGGTTTATATGGCTACACCTTC.